The rows below give T cell receptor beta chains drawn from one sample of a study of shared clonotypes between healthy human individuals. Method: immunoSEQ multiplex PCR; TCRdb's copy keeps in-frame clones and lacks some. The sample yields more than 450,000 clones, less than 85% seen once. The source material was PBMCs. The receptors were gathered from a woman aged 40 to 50 in good health. Some clones in this sample may be carry-over from other donors' samples. CDR3s include the opening cysteine and the closing phenylalanine or tryptophan. D genes are given only for firm matches. A row's size may be missing; if present it is once, few, many or a size class.

abundance	d_gene	j_gene	v_gene	CDR3nt	CDR3aa
.	TRBD1	TRBJ2-6	TRBV28	TGTGCCAGCAGTTTATTTGTGGGCAGGGGGTCGGTTAGGGCCAACGTCCTGACTTTC	CASSLFVGRGSVRANVLTF
.	TRBD2	TRBJ2-1	TRBV7-3	TGTGCCAGCAGCCGTTACTCGCGGGAGGGCCTCAATGAGCAGTTCTTC	CASSRYSREGLNEQFF
.	TRBD1	TRBJ2-7	TRBV5-1	TGCGCCAGCAGCTTGGACGTCAGGGGGTCCCACGAGCAGTACTTC	CASSLDVRGSHEQYF
.	.	TRBJ2-1	TRBV11-3	TGTGCCAGCAGCCTCGGAAGGGATGAGCAGTTCTTC	CASSLGRDEQFF
.	.	TRBJ1-5	TRBV6-1	TGTGCCAGCAGTGGTCAATGGGTGGGGGGTGGTTGGTGGAGCAATCAGCCCCAGCATTTT	CASSGQWVGGGWWSNQPQHF
.	.	TRBJ1-5	TRBV27	TGTGCCAGCAGTTCAAAGGGGTATCAGCCCCAGCATTTT	CASSSKGYQPQHF
.	.	TRBJ1-1	TRBV5-4	TGTGCCAGCAGCCCTCAGGGGACTGAAGCTTTCTTT	CASSPQGTEAFF
few	TRBD2	TRBJ2-1	TRBV4-1	TGCGCCAGCAGCTCACGAGTGACTAGCGGGAGCGCAAGCTCCTACAATGAGCAGTTCTTC	CASSSRVTSGSASSYNEQFF
.	TRBD1	TRBJ2-5	TRBV29-1	TGCAGCGTGGCCCCGACAGGGGGACAAGAGACCCAGTACTTC	CSVAPTGGQETQYF
.	.	TRBJ1-1	TRBV4-2	TGTGCCAGCAGCCCCCTAAGGACGGGGAGCACTGAAGCTTTCTTT	CASSPLRTGSTEAFF
.	TRBD2	TRBJ2-3	TRBV10-3	TGTGCCATCAGTGAGTCGGCTAGCGGGAGGAGGAAAGATACGCAGTATTTT	CAISESASGRRKDTQYF
.	TRBD1	TRBJ2-7	TRBV5-1	TGCGCCAGCAGCCAAATGACAGGGTCCGAGCAGTACTTC	CASSQMTGSEQYF
.	.	TRBJ2-7	TRBV28	TGTGCCAGCAGGGGACCGGGACCCCCCTACGAGCAGTACTTC	CASRGPGPPYEQYF
few	TRBD2	TRBJ2-7	TRBV4-3	TGCGCCAGCAGCCGCCCAATGACCGGGACTAGCGGGACTGAGCAGTACTTC	CASSRPMTGTSGTEQYF
.	.	TRBJ2-5	TRBV29-1	TGCAGCGTTGAAGGGGGAGCCGGGGAGACCCAGTACTTC	CSVEGGAGETQYF
once	.	TRBJ2-5	TRBV9	TGTGCCAGCAGCGTAGGTAGCGGCTACCAAGAGACCCAGTACTTC	CASSVGSGYQETQYF
.	TRBD2	TRBJ2-4	TRBV19	TGTGCCAGTAGTGTGGGACTAGCGCAGAGAACTCTAGCCAAAAACATTCAGTACTTC	CASSVGLAQRTLAKNIQYF
.	TRBD1	TRBJ1-6	TRBV30	TGTGCCTGCCTACTCGGGGACAGGGATTCACCCCTCCACTTT	CACLLGDRDSPLHF
.	.	TRBJ2-5	TRBV6-6	TGTGCCAGCACCCCCCGGGACCAGGGAGAAGAGACCCAGTACTTC	CASTPRDQGEETQYF
.	TRBD2	TRBJ2-2	TRBV10-3	TGTGCCATCAGGGGGACTAGCGGGAGTTCCGGGGAGCTGTTTTTT	CAIRGTSGSSGELFF
.	TRBD2	TRBJ2-4	TRBV6-6	TGTGCCAGCAGTTACTCTAGCGGGAGGGCAAACATTCAGTACTTC	CASSYSSGRANIQYF
.	.	TRBJ1-1	TRBV30	TGTGCCTGGAGTGTACAGGAATCCACTGAAGCTTTCTTT	CAWSVQESTEAFF
few	TRBD2	TRBJ2-7	TRBV28	TGTGCCAGCAGCCGGAGCGGGAGCAAGGACTACGAGCAGTACTTC	CASSRSGSKDYEQYF
.	.	TRBJ2-2	TRBV11-3	TGTGCCAGCAGCTTCGGGAACACCGGGGAGCTGTTTTTT	CASSFGNTGELFF
.	TRBD1	TRBJ2-1	TRBV19	TGTGCCAGTAGTATCGGACAGGATGACTACAATGAGCAGTTCTTC	CASSIGQDDYNEQFF
.	.	TRBJ1-1	TRBV4-2	TGTGCCAGCAGCCAAGAAAGGGGCGCGTTCACTGAAGCTTTCTTT	CASSQERGAFTEAFF
.	.	TRBJ2-1	TRBV7-9	TGTGCCAGCAGCCAACCAGTAGGGCCCCTGAGCTCCTACAATGAGCAGTTCTTC	CASSQPVGPLSSYNEQFF
.	TRBD2	TRBJ2-7	TRBV2	TGTGCCAGCAGTGAAGATCGACTAGCGGGTGAGCGATACTTC	CASSEDRLAGERYF
once	.	TRBJ1-4	TRBV18	TGTGCCAGCTCACCGGCGGGGGAAAAACTGTTTTTT	CASSPAGEKLFF
.	.	TRBJ1-1	TRBV19	TGTGCCAGTAGTATTAAACCCGGAGGGAACACTGAAGCTTTCTTT	CASSIKPGGNTEAFF
.	.	TRBJ1-4	TRBV5-5	TGTGCCAGCAGCTTGAGAGGGAATGAAAAACTGTTTTTT	CASSLRGNEKLFF
.	.	TRBJ2-1	TRBV30	TGTGCCGGGAGCGGTCTAGTAAATGAGCAGTTCTTC	CAGSGLVNEQFF
.	.	TRBJ1-5	TRBV5-1	TGCGCCAGCAGCTTGGACTCCGGGTACGATCAGCCCCAGCATTTT	CASSLDSGYDQPQHF
.	.	TRBJ1-1	TRBV4-1	TGCGCCAGCAGAGGGGGGACTGAAGCTTTCTTT	CASRGGTEAFF
few	TRBD1	TRBJ1-2	TRBV7-2	TGTGCCAGCAGCTTAGTGGGACAGGGACATGGCTACACCTTC	CASSLVGQGHGYTF
.	TRBD2	TRBJ2-7	TRBV11-3	TGTGCCAGCAGCGAAGGACTAGCGGGAGACTACGAGCAGTACTTC	CASSEGLAGDYEQYF
few	TRBD1	TRBJ2-2	TRBV11-1	TGTGCCAGCAGCTTAGGGACAGGCCACACCGGGGAGCTGTTTTTT	CASSLGTGHTGELFF
.	.	TRBJ2-5	TRBV28	TGTGCCAGCAGTTTCAGAGTAGGGATCCAAGCAGGGACCCAGTACTTC	CASSFRVGIQAGTQYF
once	.	TRBJ2-1	TRBV9	TGTGCCAGCAGCGTAGGGAACTACCCATACAATGAGCAGTTCTTC	CASSVGNYPYNEQFF
.	.	TRBJ2-5	TRBV5-1	TGCGCCAGCAGCTTGGGACTTCAAGGGGGGGAGACCCAGTACTTC	CASSLGLQGGETQYF
few	TRBD2	TRBJ2-5	TRBV7-9	TGTGCCAGCAGTATGACTAGCTCGCAGACCCAGTACTTC	CASSMTSSQTQYF
.	.	TRBJ2-1	TRBV6-4	TGTGCCAGCAGTGACGGGGGGACTCTCCGCTACAATGAGCAGTTCTTC	CASSDGGTLRYNEQFF
.	.	TRBJ1-2	TRBV10-3	TGTGCCATCAGTGAGTCTGGGGCCTCTGGCTACACCTTC	CAISESGASGYTF
.	.	TRBJ2-7	TRBV7-2	TGTGCCAGCAGCTTACTACTAGGATTTTCCTACGAGCAGTACTTC	CASSLLLGFSYEQYF
.	TRBD2	TRBJ2-7	TRBV13	TGTGCCAGCAGCTTATGGGCTAGCGGTACCTACGAGCAGTACTTC	CASSLWASGTYEQYF
many	.	TRBJ1-2	TRBV10-3	TGTGCCATCAGTGAGGGCAGGGAGTCGGGCTACACCTTC	CAISEGRESGYTF
few	TRBD2	TRBJ2-7	TRBV4-2	TGTGCCAGCAGCCAGCTAGCGGCCTCCTACGAGCAGTACTTC	CASSQLAASYEQYF
.	.	TRBJ2-7	TRBV5-1	TGCGCCAGCAGCTTGGACGGGGAGTGGTCCTACGAGCAGTACTTC	CASSLDGEWSYEQYF
.	.	TRBJ2-3	TRBV10-2	TGCGCCAGCCGCGGGATTTCAGATACGCAGTATTTT	CASRGISDTQYF
.	.	TRBJ2-1	TRBV5-1	TGCGCCAGCAGCCGACCGCCATACAATGAGCAGTTCTTC	CASSRPPYNEQFF
.	TRBD2	TRBJ2-1	TRBV5-4	TGTGCCAGCGCGGCCAGCGGGAGTCAGGTGGGTGAGCAGTTCTTC	CASAASGSQVGEQFF
.	.	TRBJ1-1	TRBV29-1	TGCAGCGTTGAAAAGGGTTTGGTGAACACTGAAGCTTTCTTT	CSVEKGLVNTEAFF
once	TRBD2	TRBJ2-1	TRBV5-1	TGCGCCAGCAGCTTGGCCCCGGGGGGTGGGGCTGAGCAGTTCTTC	CASSLAPGGGAEQFF
.	.	TRBJ2-1	TRBV29-1	TGCAGCGTTTCGCTTGGAGGGAGTGGCACCTACAATGAGCAGTTCTTC	CSVSLGGSGTYNEQFF
once	TRBD2	TRBJ2-5	TRBV7-8	TGTGCCAGCAGCCCCTGGCGGGAGGGGCTGGAGACCCAGTACTTC	CASSPWREGLETQYF